This T cell receptor beta chain was recorded in a study of PD-L1 blockade in urothelial cancer. Study context: Analyses were performed on blood at 3 weeks after treatment start (the second dose) and at 6 weeks.

The data were produced by immunoSEQ multiplex PCR, yet TCRdb's version contains in-frame clones alone and is incomplete. The sample has more than 45,000 clones, about 90% seen once. V lost 8 bases to trimming and J lost 7 bases; unmatched junction nucleotides: 20. Germline lookup yields CDR1 MDHEN and CDR2 SYDVKM. The CDR3 sequence is 18 residues long. This specimen was PBMCs, taken around atezolizumab (anti-PD-L1) treatment. This rearrangement joins TRBV28 to TRBJ2-1; 10 bases align to TRBD2. The origin of this receptor is a man between 60 and 75 years old with urothelial cancer. CDR3 protein: CASLRLAGAKGRWNEQFF. CDR3 coding DNA: TGTGCCAGCTTACGGCTAGCGGGAGCTAAAGGACGTTGGAATGAGCAGTTCTTC.